The present T cell receptor (beta chain) was sequenced within a study of beta chain features in type 1 diabetes. Overall study: Age and gender were similar between patients and healthy donors, as were cell yields.

Points on this clone: Its antigen is unknown.

Since all of the isolated RNA was reverse transcribed, expressed TCRB transcripts were what got sequenced. Only in-frame clones appear in the TCRdb table, and some are missing; sequencing was by immunoSEQ multiplex PCR. The data hold 500,000 to 650,000 clones, with roughly 12% observed a single time. General study findings and limits: Moderate but significant shortening of TCRB CDR3s was recorded in all four CD4+ subsets from Type 1 diabetes patients.

CDR1 SGHTA and CDR2 FQGNSA come from the germline V gene. The CDR3 runs to 11 residues. V was shortened by 6 bases and J by 2 bases, with 4 bases between the two germline ends. This sequence originates from a man between 25 and 39 years old with type 1 diabetes. V gene TRBV7-2 combines with J gene TRBJ2-5; D gene unclear. The sequenced material came from naive CD4+ T cells from blood. Written as DNA, the CDR3 is TGTGCCAGCAGACTGCAAGAGACCCAGTACTTC. Protein sequence: CASRLQETQYF.